These 27 T cell receptor beta chains came from one sample sequenced in a study of blood T cells in healthy people across ages. A sample-barcoded 5' primer and a J-beta primer mix were used in a second PCR of roughly 7 to 12 cycles. TCRdb redid the calling of the 5' RACE reads with MiXCR, one entry per CDR3 protein. This sample carries around 870,000 distinct CDR3 sequences, roughly 26% of them seen once, and the ten largest clones take 17%. Sequences were obtained from blood. Every receptor here comes from a woman aged 80 or over in good health.

J is TRBJ2-4 and V is TRBV20-1; D is unresolved. The CDR3 has 15 residues. V was trimmed by 5 bases and J by 3 bases, leaving 17 bases between them. Germline V gene sequence: CDR1 DFQATT, CDR2 SNEGSKA (reference sequence). CDR3 nucleotide sequence: TGCAGTGCTGATTATAGTAGAGAGAGCAAAAACATTCAGTACTTC. Protein sequence: CSADYSRESKNIQYF.

This clonotype was seen repeatedly, ten times or more. The gene calls are TRBV5-1 and TRBJ1-2; a possible D gene is TRBD1 (6 bases). V lost 0 bases and J lost 3, with 12 bases in between. The CDR3 is 15 residues long. Germline values: CDR1 SGHRS, CDR2 YFSETQ. The CDR3 is CASSLAGESYYGYTF. The CDR3, as DNA: TGCGCCAGCAGCTTGGCAGGGGAGAGCTACTATGGCTACACCTTC.

This clonotype was recorded many times. The chain couples TRBV12-3 or TRBV12-4 to TRBJ1-2; D uncertain. Trimming shortened V by 5 bases and J by 0 bases, and 16 bases separated the two germline ends. The CDR3 covers 16 residues. The CDR3 DNA sequence: TGTGCCAGCAGTCCAAGGACGGTAAAAGCTAACTATGGCTACACCTTC. Protein: CASSPRTVKANYGYTF.

This chain connects TRBV30 to TRBJ1-5; no firm D call. CDR1 and CDR2 from the germline V gene are GTSNPN and SVGIG (reference sequence). The ends were cut back, 0 bases at V and 8 bases at J, with 8 bases in the middle. The CDR3 is 12 residues long. CDR3: CAWSVRGKPQHF. CDR3 nucleotides: TGTGCCTGGAGTGTAAGAGGGAAGCCCCAGCATTTT.

A word on this clonotype: Mismatch with germline at one junction end may stem from a read error. The chain carries TRBV7-2 and TRBJ2-4, with D possibly being TRBD2 (5 bases). Per the germline V gene, CDR1 is SGHTA and CDR2 is FQGNSA. The CDR3 has 17 residues. CDR3 sequence (DNA): TGCGCCAGCAGCCCCCGGACTTTCGGGGTCGGCAAAAACATTCAGTACTTC. This sequence encodes CASSPRTFGVGKNIQYF.

This clonotype occurred once. The V gene is TRBV5-1, the J gene TRBJ2-7; D is unresolved. The end of the DNA aligns better with TRBJ2-5, so the J call may be wrong. This CDR3 region has 16 residues. Per the germline V gene, CDR1 is SGHRS and CDR2 is YFSETQ. In nucleotides, the CDR3 is TGCGCCAGCAGCCTTTCTCCGGGCCTCAAAGGGGAGACCCAGTACTTC. Its translation is CASSLSPGLKGETQYF.

This clonotype was counted many times. V is TRBV29-1 and J is TRBJ2-3; the D call may be TRBD1 or TRBD2 (7 bases each). The CDR3 covers 16 residues. Germline CDR1 SQVTM, CDR2 ANQGSEA. Trimming took 0 bases from V and 4 from J, leaving 17 bases between them. The CDR3 protein is CSVEDPRGGWADTQYF. DNA of the CDR3: TGCAGCGTTGAAGATCCCAGGGGGGGGTGGGCAGATACGCAGTATTTT.

This chain links TRBV7-2 with TRBJ1-3; D gene uncertain. CDR1 and CDR2 (germline): SGHTA, FQGNSA. The CDR3 totals 15 residues. Trimming removed 6 bases at V and 0 bases at J, with 12 bases between. DNA for the CDR3: TGTGCCAGCAGGATAGCGGGGAGCTCTGGAAACACCATATATTTT. It encodes CASRIAGSSGNTIYF.

The table lists this clonotype with a few counts. The rearrangement joins TRBV18 to TRBJ1-4; D not certain. Germline loops: CDR1 KGHSH, CDR2 LQKENI. V lost 4 bases to trimming and J lost 7 bases, with 10 bases between them. The CDR3 totals 13 residues. CDR3 DNA: TGTGCCAGCTCACACTTTGACGGTGAAAAACTGTTTTTT. Translating it yields CASSHFDGEKLFF.

There are many counts of this clonotype. The junction departs from the called germline gene at one end, perhaps through a read error. The V gene is TRBV7-2, the J gene TRBJ1-6; 7 bases fit TRBD1. CDR1 and CDR2 (germline): SGHTA, FQGNSA. The CDR3 spans 14 residues. In DNA form, the CDR3 reads TGCGCCAGCAGCTTTGGGACAGATAATTCACCCCTCCACTTT. Translation gives CASSFGTDNSPLHF.

This clonotype was counted between two and nine times. The chain couples TRBV5-5 to TRBJ2-6; D is ambiguous. V dropped 3 bases and J dropped 1 base, with 14 bases sitting between them. Germline CDR1 reads SGHKS; CDR2 reads YYEKEE (reference sequence). The CDR3 is 17 residues long. The CDR3 loop reads CASSYEGRMSGANVLTF. The CDR3, as DNA: TGTGCCAGCAGCTACGAAGGACGGATGTCTGGGGCCAACGTCCTGACTTTC.

The chain links TRBV11-2 to TRBJ1-3; D possibly corresponds to TRBD1 (6 bases). In germline, CDR1 is SGHAT, CDR2 FQNNGV. The CDR3 length is 15 residues. The V end lost 5 bases, the J end lost 0 bases, and 11 bases lay between the germline ends. This CDR3 reads CASSPQGHSGNTIYF. In DNA form, the CDR3 reads TGTGCCAGCAGCCCGCAGGGGCACTCTGGAAACACCATATATTTT.

J is TRBJ2-1 and V is TRBV9, with 12 positions matching TRBD1. CDR3 length: 15 residues. V lost 3 bases, J lost 9 bases, and 7 bases stayed unmatched. Per the germline V gene, CDR1 is SGDLS and CDR2 is YYNGEE. The DNA for the CDR3 is TGTGCCAGCAGCGAGGGACAGGGGGCCTTTGCTGAGCAGTTCTTC. As protein: CASSEGQGAFAEQFF.

This clonotype has a handful of counts. This may be a read error: a much more frequent sequence differs by one nucleotide. The chain recombines TRBV3-1 with TRBJ2-1; 12 nucleotides agree with TRBD2. Germline CDR1 LGHDT, CDR2 YNNKEL (reference sequence). V shed 11 bases, J shed 6 bases, and the junction held 8 bases outside the gene matches. The CDR3 sequence is 14 residues long. CDR3 sequence: CARNLAGGPNEQFF. In DNA, the CDR3 is TGTGCCCGCAACCTAGCGGGGGGGCCCAATGAGCAGTTCTTC.

The CDR3 sequence: CASSSSGTKETQYF. The CDR3, as DNA: TGTGCCAGCAGCTCCTCCGGGACCAAAGAGACCCAGTACTTC. This chain joins TRBV11-2 and TRBJ2-5, with D possibly called TRBD1 or TRBD2 (5 bases each). V dropped 4 bases and J dropped 3 bases, with 12 bases sitting between them. Germline V CDR1 and CDR2: SGHAT, FQNNGV. The CDR3 sequence is 14 residues long.

At least ten counts were recorded for this clonotype. V is TRBV5-6 and J is TRBJ1-5, with D unclear. V was trimmed by 4 bases and J by 0 bases, leaving 8 bases between them. This CDR3 is built from 14 residues. Germline-derived CDR1 and CDR2 are SGHDT and YYEEEE. This chain's CDR3 is CASSAGLSNQPQHF. The DNA for the CDR3 is TGTGCCAGCAGCGCCGGACTTAGCAATCAGCCCCAGCATTTT.

This clonotype was recorded many times. V and J are TRBV5-1 and TRBJ2-3, with TRBD1 identical over 7 bases. After removal of 4 bases from V and 0 bases from J, the junction contained 5 bases not matched to a gene. This CDR3 contains 15 residues. Germline CDR1 and CDR2: SGHRS and YFSETQ. DNA for the CDR3: TGCGCCAGCAGCACCGGGACAGATAGCACAGATACGCAGTATTTT. This sequence encodes CASSTGTDSTDTQYF.

To note about this clonotype: Being one base from a much bigger clone, this may be a read error. The chain is built from TRBV27 and TRBJ2-1; D is possibly TRBD1 or TRBD2 (5 bases each). The V gene lost 3 bases and the J gene lost 12 bases, with 9 bases spanning the gap. CDR1 and CDR2 (germline): MNHEY, SMNVEV (reference sequence). The CDR3 sequence is 11 residues long. This CDR3 is CASSFSGGQFF. The DNA of the CDR3 is TGTGCCAGCAGTTTTTCTGGGGGGCAGTTCTTC.

The V call is TRBV29-1, the J call TRBJ1-2; D gene ambiguous. With 4 bases removed from V and 2 bases from J, the gap between germline ends came to 8 bases. The CDR3 runs to 12 residues. CDR1 is SQVTM and CDR2 is ANQGSEA in the germline V gene. In nucleotides, the CDR3 is TGCAGCGTTGGTACGGACAACTATGGCTACACCTTC. The encoded protein is CSVGTDNYGYTF.

In this sample, this clonotype turned up many times. The chain joins TRBV3-1 to TRBJ2-5; 11 nucleotides match TRBD2. The CDR3 consists of 17 residues. Losses at the gene ends were 4 bases for V and 0 bases for J; bases not matched to a gene: 7. CDR1 and CDR2 from the germline V gene are LGHDT and YNNKEL (reference sequence). CDR3 DNA: TGTGCCAGCAGCCCGAGACTAGCGGGGACGTACCAAGAGACCCAGTACTTC. Protein: CASSPRLAGTYQETQYF.

This clonotype came up many times. The rearrangement links TRBV29-1 to TRBJ2-2, with TRBD2 identical over 14 bases. The junction had 13 bases not matched to a gene; V was cut back by 7 bases and J by 3 bases. The length of the CDR3 is 18 residues. From germline, CDR1 is SQVTM and CDR2 ANQGSEA. The CDR3 loop reads CSGSRTSGGMRDTGELFF. CDR3 coding DNA: TGCAGCGGGTCCCGGACTAGCGGGGGGATGCGGGACACCGGGGAGCTGTTTTTT.

This clonotype occurred once. This chain joins TRBV7-2 and TRBJ2-1; D is unclear. In germline, CDR1 is SGHTA, CDR2 FQGNSA. The ends were cut back, 6 bases at V and 4 bases at J, with 16 bases in the middle. The CDR3 length is 15 residues. The DNA for the CDR3 is TGTGCCAGCAGATCAGACGTGGACCTTTACAATGAGCAGTTCTTC. Encoded protein: CASRSDVDLYNEQFF.

This clonotype has a count of ten or more. CDR3 coding DNA: TGTGCCAGCAGTTTAAGGATAGCGGGGGCTAGGACAGATACGCAGTATTTT. Protein sequence: CASSLRIAGARTDTQYF. The genes are TRBV28 and TRBJ2-3, with 9 bases matching TRBD2. The CDR3 is 17 residues long. The V gene's germline CDR1 is MDHEN and CDR2 SYDVKM. V shed 2 bases and J 3 bases; nucleotides not matched to a gene: 9.

The genes are TRBV11-2 and TRBJ2-7, with 7 bases lining up with TRBD2. The CDR3 spans 19 residues. V trimming: 2 bases; J trimming: 0 bases; junction bases outside the gene matches: 16. CDR1 and CDR2 (germline): SGHAT, FQNNGV. In DNA form, the CDR3 reads TGTGCCAGCAGCTTAAGCGGCAGAAGGACTAGAGGGGCCTCCTACGAGCAGTACTTC. This encodes CASSLSGRRTRGASYEQYF.

This sequence joins TRBV7-2 and TRBJ2-6; no definite D call. The CDR3 is 16 amino acids. The germline CDR1 and CDR2 sequences are SGHTA and FQGNSA. Trimming left V 3 bases short and J 4 bases short, with 13 bases between. The CDR3 bases are TGTGCCAGCAGCTTGACGCCGGCGGAAGGGGCCAACGTCCTGACTTTC. This translates into CASSLTPAEGANVLTF.

This clonotype has more than one count but fewer than ten. A much bigger clone sits one base away, suggesting this may be a read error. V gene TRBV5-1 combines with J gene TRBJ2-5; the match to TRBD1 covers 8 bases. J lost 11 bases, V lost 0 bases, and 12 bases had no gene match. Germline V CDR1 and CDR2: SGHRS, YFSETQ. This CDR3 has 15 amino acids. CDR3: CASSLGQGFSDEQYF. As DNA, the CDR3 is TGCGCCAGCAGCTTGGGACAGGGGTTTAGTGATGAGCAGTACTTC.

A note on this clonotype: A much bigger clone sits one base away, suggesting this may be a read error. The J gene is TRBJ2-5, the V gene TRBV21-1; the table calls TRBD2, which could not be checked here. TRBV21-1 is annotated as a pseudogene. The CDR3 totals 15 residues. CDR3: CASGFKASRRNEQYF. The DNA for the CDR3 is TGTGCCAGCGGGTTTAAGGCCTCCCGGAGGAATGAGCAGTACTTC.